This T cell receptor (beta chain) was found in a study of T cell responses to AZD1222 COVID-19 vaccine (dated by TCRdb to about 2021). In the study overall: TCR sequencing was performed for 230 to 250 trial participants, of whom about 200 were given two doses of AZD1222 and approximately 26 were given two doses of MenACWY control vaccine. Trial participants were enrolled by age into subgroups of 18-55, 56-69 and 70-plus years, and 148, 28 and 57 TCR-sequenced participants, respectively, were included in these subgroups.

Results the study describes overall, beyond this receptor: The whole spike protein was spanned by vaccine-associated CD4 TCRs, and dominant responses were seen in regions 160-218 and 743-854. In the small 56-69-year group, the increase in depth fell short of significance, most likely because of low power. Participants were mostly white British, with more females than males. The authors suggested clonal diversity may have been underestimated. Because no samples from the day 14 peak response were available, repertoires could be characterized only after the peak T cell response. After two AZD1222 doses, both the breadth and the depth of spike-specific TCRs were significantly higher than at day 0 and than in MenACWY recipients. Epitopes outside the regions mutated in the B.1.351 and B.1.1.7 variants were reportedly recognized by nearly half of the unique spike-specific TCRs. Conclusions about previously exposed vaccinees are limited, since just five or six AZD1222 recipients were seropositive for SARS-CoV-2 at baseline.

The sample's time point, from its label and the paper: about 28 days (+/-7) after the second vaccine dose. AZD1222 recipients given second doses at about 4 weeks or at about 12 weeks were pooled, since spike-specific TCR depth and breadth were not found to differ between the two schedules. Vaccinee samples came from UK trials COV001 and COV002, including a single-blind randomized controlled phase 2/3 trial of AZD1222 (ChAdOx1 nCoV-19) in healthy adults. Trial participant PBMC samples were collected at day 0 and day 28 after the second dose for TCRbeta chain sequencing. The CDR3 regions of human TCRbeta chains were subjected to immunosequencing. The paper's processing steps were these. TCRs in the repertoires were compared against a reference library of SARS-CoV-2-specific TCRs that had been generated with the MIRA antigen-specificity platform. Breadth meant the fraction of unique TCRs that were SARS-CoV-2-associated, whereas depth meant the fraction of total T cells that were SARS-CoV-2-associated. Using the MIRA data, each spike-specific TCR was mapped to the spike region that the TCR reacts to and placed in a CD4 or CD8 class. Log10-transformed breadth and depth values were compared by one-way ANOVA with Sidak's multiple comparisons tests. TCRdb took this table from immuneACCESS and kept in-frame rearrangements with V and J called. Such tables lack part of the clones; where checked against another copy, unresolved V genes explain under half of the gap, and the rest is unexplained. The V and J calls and clone size were taken over from that table, and D and trimming were inferred from the DNA. The sample table holds around 120,000 clones, of which around nine tenths were seen once. The ten largest clones represent 3.5% of the sample.

From the germline V gene (reference sequence), CDR1 is LNHDA and CDR2 is SQIVND. Trimming takes 6 bases off V and 4 bases off J; junction bases not matched to a gene: 7. The CDR3 sequence holds 14 residues, the cysteine and phenylalanine included. Only the CDR3 part of the read is kept: 42 bases, read in frame from the first base. Remarks on this clone: No antigen is known for it. Base qualities are not recorded, but no much larger clone differs from it by a single base.

The specimen comprised peripheral blood, sampled 28 days after the second AZD1222 dose. The chain was built from TRBV19 and TRBJ1-2; 8 central bases correspond to TRBD1. The receptor's source is an adult who received the AZD1222 COVID-19 vaccine. The CDR3 is CASSDGQGRYGYTF. The DNA reads TGTGCCAGTAGCGACGGACAGGGTCGCTATGGCTACACCTTC.